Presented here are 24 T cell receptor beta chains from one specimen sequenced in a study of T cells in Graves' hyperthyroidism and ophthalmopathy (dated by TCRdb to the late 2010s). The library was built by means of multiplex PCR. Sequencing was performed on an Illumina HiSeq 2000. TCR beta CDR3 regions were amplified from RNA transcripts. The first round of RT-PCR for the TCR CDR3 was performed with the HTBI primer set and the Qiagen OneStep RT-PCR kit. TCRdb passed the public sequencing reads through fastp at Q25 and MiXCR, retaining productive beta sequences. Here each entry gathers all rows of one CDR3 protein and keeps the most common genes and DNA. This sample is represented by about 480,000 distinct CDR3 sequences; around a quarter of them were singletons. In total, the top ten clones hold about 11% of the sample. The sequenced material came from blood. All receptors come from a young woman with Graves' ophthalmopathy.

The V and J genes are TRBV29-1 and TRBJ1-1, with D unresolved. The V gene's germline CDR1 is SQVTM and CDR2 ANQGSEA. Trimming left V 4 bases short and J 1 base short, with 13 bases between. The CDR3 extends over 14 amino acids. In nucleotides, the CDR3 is TGCAGCGTTGTATCCATAAAGGGGAACACTGAAGCTTTCTTT. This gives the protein CSVVSIKGNTEAFF.

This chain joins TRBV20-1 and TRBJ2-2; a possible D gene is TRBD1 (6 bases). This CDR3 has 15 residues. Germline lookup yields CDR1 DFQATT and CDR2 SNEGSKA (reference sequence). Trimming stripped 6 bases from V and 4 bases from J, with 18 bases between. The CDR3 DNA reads TGCAGTGCCCCATCACCAGGCAGGGGCACCGGGGAGCTGTTTTTT. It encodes CSAPSPGRGTGELFF.

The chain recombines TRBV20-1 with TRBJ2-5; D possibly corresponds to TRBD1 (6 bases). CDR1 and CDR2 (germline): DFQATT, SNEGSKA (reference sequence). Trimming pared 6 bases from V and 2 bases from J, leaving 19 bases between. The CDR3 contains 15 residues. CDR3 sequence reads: CSASTPLGQQETQYF. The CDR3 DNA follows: TGCAGTGCATCCACCCCACTCGGACAGCAAGAGACCCAGTACTTC.

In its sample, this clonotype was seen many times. The CDR3: CASSIDSGTGLRMNTEAFF. CDR3 DNA: TGTGCCAGTAGTATAGATTCAGGGACAGGCTTACGGATGAACACTGAAGCTTTCTTT. This sequence joins TRBV19 and TRBJ1-1; 8 bases match TRBD1. Germline CDR1 and CDR2: LNHDA and SQIVND (reference sequence). The junction had 12 bases not matched to a gene; V was cut back by 0 bases and J by 0 bases. The CDR3 is 19 amino acids.

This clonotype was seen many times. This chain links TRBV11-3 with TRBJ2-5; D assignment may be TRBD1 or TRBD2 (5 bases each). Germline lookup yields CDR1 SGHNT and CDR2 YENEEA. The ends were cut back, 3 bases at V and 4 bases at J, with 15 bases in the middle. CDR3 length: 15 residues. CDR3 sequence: CASSLGETGIETQYF. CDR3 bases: TGTGCCAGCAGCTTGGGGGAAACAGGAATAGAGACCCAGTACTTC.

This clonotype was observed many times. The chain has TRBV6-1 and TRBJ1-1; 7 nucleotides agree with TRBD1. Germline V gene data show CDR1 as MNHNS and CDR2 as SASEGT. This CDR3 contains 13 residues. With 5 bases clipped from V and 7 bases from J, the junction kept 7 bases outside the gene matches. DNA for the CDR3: TGTGCCAGCAGTCCCAGGGGGTTGCTTGAAGCTTTCTTT. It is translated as CASSPRGLLEAFF.

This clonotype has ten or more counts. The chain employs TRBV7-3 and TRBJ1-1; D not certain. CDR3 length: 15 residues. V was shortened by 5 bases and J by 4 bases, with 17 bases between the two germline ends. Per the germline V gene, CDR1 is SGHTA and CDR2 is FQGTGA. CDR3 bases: TGTGCCAGCAGCCCTTCGGGCTTGAGGTTCACTGAAGCTTTCTTT. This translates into CASSPSGLRFTEAFF.

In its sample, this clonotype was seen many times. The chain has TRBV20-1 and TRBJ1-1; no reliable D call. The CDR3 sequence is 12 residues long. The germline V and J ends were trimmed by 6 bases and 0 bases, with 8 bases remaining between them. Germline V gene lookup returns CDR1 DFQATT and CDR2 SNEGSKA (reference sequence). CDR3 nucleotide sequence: TGCAGTGCGAAGGACCTGAACACTGAAGCTTTCTTT. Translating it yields CSAKDLNTEAFF.

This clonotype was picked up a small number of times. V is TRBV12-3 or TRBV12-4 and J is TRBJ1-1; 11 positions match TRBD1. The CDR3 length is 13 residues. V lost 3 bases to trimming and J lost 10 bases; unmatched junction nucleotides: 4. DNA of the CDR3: TGTGCCAGCAGTTTGGGACAGGGGGAGGGAGCTTTCTTT. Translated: CASSLGQGEGAFF.

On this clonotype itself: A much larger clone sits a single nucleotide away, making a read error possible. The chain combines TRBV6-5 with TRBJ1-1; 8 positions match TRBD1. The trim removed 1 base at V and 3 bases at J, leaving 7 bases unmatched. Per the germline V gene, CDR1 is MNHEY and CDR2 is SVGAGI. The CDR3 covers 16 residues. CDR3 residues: CASSYWPGGPHTEAFF. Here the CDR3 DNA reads TGTGCCAGCAGTTACTGGCCAGGGGGCCCCCACACTGAAGCTTTCTTT.

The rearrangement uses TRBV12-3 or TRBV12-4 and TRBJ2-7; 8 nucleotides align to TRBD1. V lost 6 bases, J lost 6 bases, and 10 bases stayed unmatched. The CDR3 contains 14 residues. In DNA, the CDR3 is TGTGCCAGCAGCTCAGACAGGGGTACTGTCGAGCAGTACTTC. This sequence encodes CASSSDRGTVEQYF.

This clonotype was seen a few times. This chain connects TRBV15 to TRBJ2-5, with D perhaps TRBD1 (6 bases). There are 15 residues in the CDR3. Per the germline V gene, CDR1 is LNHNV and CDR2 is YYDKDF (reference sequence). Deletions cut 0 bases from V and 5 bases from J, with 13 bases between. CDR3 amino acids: CATSRETGKSETQYF. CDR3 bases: TGTGCCACCAGCAGAGAGACAGGCAAGTCCGAGACCCAGTACTTC.

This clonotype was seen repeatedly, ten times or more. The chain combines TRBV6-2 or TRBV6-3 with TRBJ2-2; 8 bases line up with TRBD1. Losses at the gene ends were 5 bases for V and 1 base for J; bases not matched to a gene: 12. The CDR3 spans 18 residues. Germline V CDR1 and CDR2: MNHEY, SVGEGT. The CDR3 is CASSLSRVGTGNTGELFF. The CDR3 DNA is TGTGCCAGCAGTCTTTCGAGGGTGGGGACAGGGAACACCGGGGAGCTGTTTTTT.

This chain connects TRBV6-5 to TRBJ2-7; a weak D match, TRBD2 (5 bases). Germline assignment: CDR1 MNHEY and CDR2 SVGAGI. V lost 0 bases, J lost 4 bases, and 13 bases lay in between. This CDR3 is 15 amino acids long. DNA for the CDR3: TGTGCCAGCAGTTACTCGTCGGGAAGAGAGTACGAGCAGTACTTC. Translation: CASSYSSGREYEQYF.

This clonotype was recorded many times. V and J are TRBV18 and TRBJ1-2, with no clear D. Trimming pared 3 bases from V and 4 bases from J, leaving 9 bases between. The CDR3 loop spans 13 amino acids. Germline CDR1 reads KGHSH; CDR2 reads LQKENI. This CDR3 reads CASSPGDIYGYTF. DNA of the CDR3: TGTGCCAGCTCACCGGGCGACATCTATGGCTACACCTTC.

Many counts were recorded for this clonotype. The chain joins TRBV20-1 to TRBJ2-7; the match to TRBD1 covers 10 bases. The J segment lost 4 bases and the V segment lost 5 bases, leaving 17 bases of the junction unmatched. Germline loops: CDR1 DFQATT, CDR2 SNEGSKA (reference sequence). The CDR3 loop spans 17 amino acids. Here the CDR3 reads CSADGTGAKGTGYEQYF. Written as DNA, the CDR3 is TGCAGTGCTGATGGGACAGGGGCTAAAGGTACAGGGTACGAGCAGTACTTC.

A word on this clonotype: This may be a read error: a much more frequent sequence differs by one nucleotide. The CDR3, as DNA: TGTGCCAGCAGCTTCCACCCCGCGAGGAGTCTCAACACTGAAGCTTTCTTT. It yields the protein CASSFHPARSLNTEAFF. The chain carries TRBV13 and TRBJ1-1, with D hard to call. CDR3 length: 17 residues. The germline V and J ends were trimmed by 3 bases and 2 bases, with 19 bases remaining between them. The V gene's germline CDR1 is PRHDT and CDR2 FYEKMQ (reference sequence).

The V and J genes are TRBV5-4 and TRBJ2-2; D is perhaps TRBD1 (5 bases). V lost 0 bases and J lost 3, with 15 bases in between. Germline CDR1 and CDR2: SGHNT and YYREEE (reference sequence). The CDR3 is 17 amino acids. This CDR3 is CASSLVTGLGDTGELFF. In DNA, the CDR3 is TGTGCCAGCAGCTTGGTTACAGGATTAGGGGACACCGGGGAGCTGTTTTTT.

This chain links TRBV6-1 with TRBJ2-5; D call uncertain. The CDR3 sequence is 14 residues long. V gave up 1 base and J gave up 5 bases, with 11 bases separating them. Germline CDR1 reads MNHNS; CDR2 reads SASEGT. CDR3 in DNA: TGTGCCAGCAGTGAAGACCAACGCGTGGAGACCCAGTACTTC. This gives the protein CASSEDQRVETQYF.

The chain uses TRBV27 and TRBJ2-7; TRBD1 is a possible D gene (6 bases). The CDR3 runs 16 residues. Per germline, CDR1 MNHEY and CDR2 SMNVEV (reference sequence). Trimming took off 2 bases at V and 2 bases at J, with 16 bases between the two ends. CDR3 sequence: CASSLSVGALPYEQYF. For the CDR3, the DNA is TGTGCCAGCAGTTTAAGTGTGGGGGCGCTACCCTACGAGCAGTACTTC.

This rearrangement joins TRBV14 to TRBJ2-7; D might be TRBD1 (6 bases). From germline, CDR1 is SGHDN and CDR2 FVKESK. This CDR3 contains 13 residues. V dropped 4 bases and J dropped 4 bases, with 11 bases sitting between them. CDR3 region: CASSPRQEYEQYF. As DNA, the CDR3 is TGTGCCAGCAGCCCACGACAGGAGTACGAGCAGTACTTC.

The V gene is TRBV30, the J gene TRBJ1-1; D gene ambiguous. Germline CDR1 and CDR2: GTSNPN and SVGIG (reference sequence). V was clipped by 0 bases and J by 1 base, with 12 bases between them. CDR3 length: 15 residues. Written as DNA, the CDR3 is TGTGCCTGGAGTGTAAGGTTGGCAGGGAACACTGAAGCTTTCTTT. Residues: CAWSVRLAGNTEAFF.

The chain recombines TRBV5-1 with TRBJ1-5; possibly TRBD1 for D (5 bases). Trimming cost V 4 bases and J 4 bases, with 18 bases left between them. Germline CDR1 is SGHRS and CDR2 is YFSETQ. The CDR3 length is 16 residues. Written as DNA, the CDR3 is TGCGCCAGCAGCGACGGAGCTGGGGGAACAAATCAGCCCCAGCATTTT. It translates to CASSDGAGGTNQPQHF.

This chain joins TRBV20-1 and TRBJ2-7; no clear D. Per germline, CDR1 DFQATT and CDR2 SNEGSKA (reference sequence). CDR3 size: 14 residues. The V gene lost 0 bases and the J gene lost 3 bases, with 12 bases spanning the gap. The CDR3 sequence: CSARDQFTYYEQYF. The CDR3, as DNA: TGCAGTGCTAGAGATCAGTTCACCTACTACGAGCAGTACTTC.